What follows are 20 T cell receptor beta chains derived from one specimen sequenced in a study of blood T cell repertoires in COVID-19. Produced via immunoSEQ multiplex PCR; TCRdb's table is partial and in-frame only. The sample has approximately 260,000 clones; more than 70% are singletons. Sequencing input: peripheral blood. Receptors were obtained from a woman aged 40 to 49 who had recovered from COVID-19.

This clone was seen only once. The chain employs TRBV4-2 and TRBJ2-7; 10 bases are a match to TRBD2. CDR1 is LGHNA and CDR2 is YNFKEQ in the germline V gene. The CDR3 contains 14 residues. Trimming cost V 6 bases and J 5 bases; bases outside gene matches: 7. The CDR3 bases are TGTGCCAGCAGTCCTCTAGCGGGAGATGACGAGCAGTACTTC. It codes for CASSPLAGDDEQYF.

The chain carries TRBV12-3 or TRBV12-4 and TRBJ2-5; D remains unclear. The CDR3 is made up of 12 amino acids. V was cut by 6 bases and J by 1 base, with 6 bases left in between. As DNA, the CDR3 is TGTGCCAGCAGCCCCCTCCAAGAGACCCAGTACTTC. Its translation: CASSPLQETQYF.

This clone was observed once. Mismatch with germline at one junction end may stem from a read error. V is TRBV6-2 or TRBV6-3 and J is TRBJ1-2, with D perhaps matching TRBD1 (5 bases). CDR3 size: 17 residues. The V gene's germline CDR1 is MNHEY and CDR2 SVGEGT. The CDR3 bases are TGTGCCAGCAGCTACTTCATCTCAAGGGGATCTAACTATGGCTACACCTTC. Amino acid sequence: CASSYFISRGSNYGYTF.

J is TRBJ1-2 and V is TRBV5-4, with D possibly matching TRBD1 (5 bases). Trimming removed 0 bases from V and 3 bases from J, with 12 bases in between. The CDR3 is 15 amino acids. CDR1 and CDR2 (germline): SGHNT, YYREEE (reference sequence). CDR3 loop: CASSLGFKQDYGYTF. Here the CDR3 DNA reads TGTGCCAGCAGCTTGGGGTTCAAACAGGACTATGGCTACACCTTC. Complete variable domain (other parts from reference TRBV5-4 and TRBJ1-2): ETGVTQSPTHLIKTRGQQVTLRCSSQSGHNTVSWYQQALGQGPQFIFQYYREEENGRGNFPPRFSGLQFPNYSSELNVNALELDDSALYLCASSLGFKQDYGYTFGSGTRLTVV.

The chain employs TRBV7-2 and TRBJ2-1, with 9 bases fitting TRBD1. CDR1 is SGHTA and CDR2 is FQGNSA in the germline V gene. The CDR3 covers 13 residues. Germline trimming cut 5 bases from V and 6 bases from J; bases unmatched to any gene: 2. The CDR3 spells CASSTQGANEQFF. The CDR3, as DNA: TGTGCCAGCAGCACACAGGGGGCCAATGAGCAGTTCTTC. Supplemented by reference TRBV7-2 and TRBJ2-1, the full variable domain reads GAGVSQSPSNKVTEKGKDVELRCDPISGHTALYWYRQSLGQGLEFLIYFQGNSAPDKSGLPSDRFSAERTGGSVSTLTIQRTQQEDSAVYLCASSTQGANEQFFGPGTRLTVL.

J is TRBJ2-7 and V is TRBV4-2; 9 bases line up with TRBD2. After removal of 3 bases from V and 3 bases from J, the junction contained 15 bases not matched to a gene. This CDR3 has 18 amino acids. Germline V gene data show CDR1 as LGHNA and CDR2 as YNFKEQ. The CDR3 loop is CASSHGGSGSPQGYEQYF. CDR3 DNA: TGTGCCAGCAGCCATGGGGGTAGCGGGAGCCCACAGGGCTACGAGCAGTACTTC.

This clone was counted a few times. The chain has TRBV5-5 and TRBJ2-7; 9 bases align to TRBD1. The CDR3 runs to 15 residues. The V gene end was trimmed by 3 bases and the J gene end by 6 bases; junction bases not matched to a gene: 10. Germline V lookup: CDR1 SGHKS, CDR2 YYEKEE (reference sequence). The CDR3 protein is CASSSLGTGSGEQYF. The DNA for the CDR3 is TGTGCCAGCAGCTCCCTCGGGACAGGGTCTGGCGAGCAGTACTTC.

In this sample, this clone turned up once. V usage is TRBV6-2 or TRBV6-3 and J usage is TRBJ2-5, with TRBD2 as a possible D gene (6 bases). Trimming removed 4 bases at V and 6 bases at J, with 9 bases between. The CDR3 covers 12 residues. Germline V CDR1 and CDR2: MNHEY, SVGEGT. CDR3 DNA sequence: TGTGCCAGCAGTTCCGGAGGGAAGACCCAGTACTTC. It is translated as CASSSGGKTQYF.

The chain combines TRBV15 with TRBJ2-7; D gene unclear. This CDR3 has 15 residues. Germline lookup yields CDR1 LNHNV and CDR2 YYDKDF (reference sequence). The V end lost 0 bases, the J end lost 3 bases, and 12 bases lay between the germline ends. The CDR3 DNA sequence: TGTGCCACCAGCAGAGAAACATTTCCAGTCTACGAGCAGTACTTC. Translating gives CATSRETFPVYEQYF.

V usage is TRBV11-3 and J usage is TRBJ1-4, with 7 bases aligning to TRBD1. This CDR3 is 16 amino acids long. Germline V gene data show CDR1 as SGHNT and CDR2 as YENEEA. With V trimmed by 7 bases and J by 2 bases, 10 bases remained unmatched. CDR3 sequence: CASTHGYRGTNEKLFF. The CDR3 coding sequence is TGTGCCAGCACCCATGGGTACAGGGGCACTAATGAAAAACTGTTTTTT.

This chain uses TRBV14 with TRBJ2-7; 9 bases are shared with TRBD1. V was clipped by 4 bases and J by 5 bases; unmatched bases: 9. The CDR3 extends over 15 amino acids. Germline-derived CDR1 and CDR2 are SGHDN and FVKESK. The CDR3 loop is CASSLIDRGKDEQYF. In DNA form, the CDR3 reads TGTGCCAGCAGCCTGATCGACAGGGGGAAGGACGAGCAGTACTTC.

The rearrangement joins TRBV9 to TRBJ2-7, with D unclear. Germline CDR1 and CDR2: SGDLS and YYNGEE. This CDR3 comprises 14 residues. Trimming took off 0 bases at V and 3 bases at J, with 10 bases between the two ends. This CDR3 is CASSVGGRNYEQYF. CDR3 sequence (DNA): TGTGCCAGCAGCGTAGGTGGCAGAAACTACGAGCAGTACTTC.

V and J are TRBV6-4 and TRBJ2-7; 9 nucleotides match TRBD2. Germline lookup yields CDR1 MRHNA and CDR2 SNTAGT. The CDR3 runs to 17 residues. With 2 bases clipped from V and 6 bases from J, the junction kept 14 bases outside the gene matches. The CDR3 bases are TGTGCCAGCAGTGACCCCGCGGGGGCGGGGGGGCCTCCCGAGCAGTACTTC. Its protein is CASSDPAGAGGPPEQYF.

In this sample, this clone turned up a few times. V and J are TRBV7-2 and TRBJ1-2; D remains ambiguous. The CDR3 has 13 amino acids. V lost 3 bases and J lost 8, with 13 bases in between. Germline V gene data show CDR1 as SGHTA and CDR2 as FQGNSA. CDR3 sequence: CASSFEAQAGYTF. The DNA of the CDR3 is TGTGCCAGCAGCTTTGAGGCACAAGCAGGCTACACCTTC.

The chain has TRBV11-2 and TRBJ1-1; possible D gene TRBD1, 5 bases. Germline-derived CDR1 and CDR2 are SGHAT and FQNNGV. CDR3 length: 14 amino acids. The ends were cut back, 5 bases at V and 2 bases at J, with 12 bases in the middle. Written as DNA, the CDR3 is TGTGCCAGCAGCCCGTGGGGCAGAAACACTGAAGCTTTCTTT. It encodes CASSPWGRNTEAFF.

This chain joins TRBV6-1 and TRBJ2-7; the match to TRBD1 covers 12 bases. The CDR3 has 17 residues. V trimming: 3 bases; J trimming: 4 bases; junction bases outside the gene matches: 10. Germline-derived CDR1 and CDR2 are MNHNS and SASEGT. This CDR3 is CASSDRDRGRNAYEQYF. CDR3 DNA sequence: TGTGCCAGCAGTGACCGGGACAGGGGGCGGAATGCGTACGAGCAGTACTTC.

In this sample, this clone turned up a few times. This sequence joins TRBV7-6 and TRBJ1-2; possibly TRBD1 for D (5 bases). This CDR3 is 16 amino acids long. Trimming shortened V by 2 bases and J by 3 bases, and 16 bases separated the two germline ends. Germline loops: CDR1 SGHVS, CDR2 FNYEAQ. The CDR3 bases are TGTGCCAGCAGCTTATTAGGGGAAGACAGTTACTATGGCTACACCTTC. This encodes CASSLLGEDSYYGYTF.

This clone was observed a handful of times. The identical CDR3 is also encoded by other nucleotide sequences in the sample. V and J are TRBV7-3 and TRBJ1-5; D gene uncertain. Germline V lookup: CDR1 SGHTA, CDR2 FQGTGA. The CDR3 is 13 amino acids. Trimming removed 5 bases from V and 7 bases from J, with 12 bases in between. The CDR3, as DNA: TGTGCCAGCAGCCCACAAGGAGGACAGCCCCAGCATTTT. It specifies CASSPQGGQPQHF. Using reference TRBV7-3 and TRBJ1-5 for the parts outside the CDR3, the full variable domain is GAGVSQTPSNKVTEKGKYVELRCDPISGHTALYWYRQSLGQGPEFLIYFQGTGAADDSGLPNDRFFAVRPEGSVSTLKIQRTERGDSAVYLCASSPQGGQPQHFGDGTRLSIL.

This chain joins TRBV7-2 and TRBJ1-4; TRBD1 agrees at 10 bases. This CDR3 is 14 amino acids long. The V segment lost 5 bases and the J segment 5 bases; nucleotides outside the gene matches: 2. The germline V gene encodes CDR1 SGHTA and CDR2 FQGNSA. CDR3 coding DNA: TGTGCCAGCAGCCCGGGACAGGGGAATGAAAAACTGTTTTTT. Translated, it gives CASSPGQGNEKLFF.

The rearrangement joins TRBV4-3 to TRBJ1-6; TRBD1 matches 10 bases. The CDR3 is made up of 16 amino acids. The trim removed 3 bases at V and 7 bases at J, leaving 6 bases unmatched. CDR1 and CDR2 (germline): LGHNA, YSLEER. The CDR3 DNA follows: TGCGCCAGCAGCCAGAGAGGGGGACAGGGGAATTCACCCCTCCACTTT. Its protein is CASSQRGGQGNSPLHF.